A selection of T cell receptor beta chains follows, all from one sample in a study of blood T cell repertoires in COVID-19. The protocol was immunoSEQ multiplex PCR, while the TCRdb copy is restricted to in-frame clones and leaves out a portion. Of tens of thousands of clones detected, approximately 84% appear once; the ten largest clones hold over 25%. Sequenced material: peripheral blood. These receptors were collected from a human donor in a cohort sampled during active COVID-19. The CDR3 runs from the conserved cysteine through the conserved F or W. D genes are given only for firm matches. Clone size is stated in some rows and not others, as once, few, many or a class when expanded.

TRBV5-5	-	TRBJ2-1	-	CASSLVLNEQFF	TGTGCCAGCAGCTTGGTACTCAATGAGCAGTTCTTC
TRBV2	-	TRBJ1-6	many	CAIKLGGAHNSPLHF	TGTGCCATCAAACTGGGGGGGGCGCATAATTCACCCCTCCACTTT
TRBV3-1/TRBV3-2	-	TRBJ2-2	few	CASSQVLAGELFF	TGTGCCAGCAGCCAAGTCCTAGCTGGGGAGCTGTTTTTT
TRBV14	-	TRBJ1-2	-	CASSPINSGGYTF	TGTGCCAGCAGCCCCATAAACAGTGGCGGCTACACCTTC
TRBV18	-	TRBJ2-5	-	CASSSTYNQETQYF	TGTGCCAGCTCATCCACGTACAACCAAGAGACCCAGTACTTC
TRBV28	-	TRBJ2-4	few	CASSLFTGRAKNIQYF	TGTGCCAGCAGTCTCTTTACCGGGAGAGCCAAAAACATTCAGTACTTC
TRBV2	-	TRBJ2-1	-	CASSEATVGVRQFF	TGTGCCAGCAGTGAAGCGACCGTAGGAGTCAGGCAGTTCTTC
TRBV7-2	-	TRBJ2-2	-	CASSLGGGAYTGELFF	TGTGCCAGCAGCCTGGGTGGCGGGGCCTACACCGGGGAGCTGTTTTTT
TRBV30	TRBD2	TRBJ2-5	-	CAWTASGETQYF	TGTGCCTGGACCGCTAGCGGGGAGACCCAGTACTTC
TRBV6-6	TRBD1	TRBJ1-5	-	CASRLTGDVQPQHF	TGTGCCAGCAGGCTGACAGGGGATGTTCAGCCCCAGCATTTT